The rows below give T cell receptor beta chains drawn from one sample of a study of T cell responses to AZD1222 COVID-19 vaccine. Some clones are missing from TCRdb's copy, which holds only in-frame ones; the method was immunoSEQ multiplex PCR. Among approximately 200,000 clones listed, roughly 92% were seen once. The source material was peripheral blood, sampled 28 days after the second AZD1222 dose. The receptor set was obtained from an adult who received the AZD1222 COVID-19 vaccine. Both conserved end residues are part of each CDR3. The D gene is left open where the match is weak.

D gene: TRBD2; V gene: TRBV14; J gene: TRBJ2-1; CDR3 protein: CASSQGLAGDNEQFF
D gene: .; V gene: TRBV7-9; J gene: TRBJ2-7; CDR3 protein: CASSSETSYEQYF
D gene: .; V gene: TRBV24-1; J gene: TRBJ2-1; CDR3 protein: CATSDRPRREGGSYNEQFF
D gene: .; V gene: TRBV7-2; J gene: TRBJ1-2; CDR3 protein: CASSKRVNYGYTF
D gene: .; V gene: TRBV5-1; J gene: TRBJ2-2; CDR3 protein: CASSIRGDGELFF
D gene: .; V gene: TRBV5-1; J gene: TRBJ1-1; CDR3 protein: CASSLVQGTEAFF
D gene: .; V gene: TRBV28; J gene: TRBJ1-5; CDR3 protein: CASSWATGFSNQPQHF
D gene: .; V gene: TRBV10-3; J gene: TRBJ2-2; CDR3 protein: CATLGAAGELFF
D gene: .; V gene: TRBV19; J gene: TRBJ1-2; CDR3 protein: CASHTTGNNYGYTF
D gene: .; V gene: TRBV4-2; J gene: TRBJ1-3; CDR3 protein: CASSQVGGPSGNTIYF
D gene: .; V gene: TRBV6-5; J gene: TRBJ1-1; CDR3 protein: CASSPGTRNTEAFF
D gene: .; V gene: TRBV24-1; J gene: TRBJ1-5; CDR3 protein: CATSDSGQGGRNQPQHF
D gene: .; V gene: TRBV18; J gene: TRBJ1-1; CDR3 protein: CASSPGGAVTEAFF
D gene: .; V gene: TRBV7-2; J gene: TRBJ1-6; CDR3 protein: CASSLIGGASSPLHF
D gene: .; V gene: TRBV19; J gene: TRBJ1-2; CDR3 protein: CASSIRTPVAGYTF
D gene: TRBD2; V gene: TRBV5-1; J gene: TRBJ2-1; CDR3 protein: CASSFLAGSVNEQFF
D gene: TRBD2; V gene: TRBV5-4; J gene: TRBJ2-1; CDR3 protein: CASSRIAGLGNEQFF
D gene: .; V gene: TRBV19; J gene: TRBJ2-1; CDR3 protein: CASSISNNEQFF
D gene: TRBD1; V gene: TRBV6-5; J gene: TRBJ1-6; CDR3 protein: CASRDRDRNNSPLHF
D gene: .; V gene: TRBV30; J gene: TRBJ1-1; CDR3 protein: CAWSEGGLNTEAFF
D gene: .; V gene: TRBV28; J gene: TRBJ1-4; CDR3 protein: CASSLKVRASEKLFF
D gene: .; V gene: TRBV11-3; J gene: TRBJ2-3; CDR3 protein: CASSVGTDTQYF
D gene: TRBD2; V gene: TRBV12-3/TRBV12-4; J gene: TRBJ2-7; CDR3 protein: CASSFRGGDEQYF
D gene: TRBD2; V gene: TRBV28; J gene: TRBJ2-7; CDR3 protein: CASRRVAGGAEQYF
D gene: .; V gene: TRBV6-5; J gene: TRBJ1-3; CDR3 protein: CASSYGRAHGNTIYF
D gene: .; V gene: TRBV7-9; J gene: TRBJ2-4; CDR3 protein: CASTDGDLRTKNIQYF
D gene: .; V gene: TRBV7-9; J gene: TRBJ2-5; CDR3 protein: CASSRSPGAETQYF
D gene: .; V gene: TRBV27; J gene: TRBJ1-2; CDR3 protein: CASRRARNYGYTF
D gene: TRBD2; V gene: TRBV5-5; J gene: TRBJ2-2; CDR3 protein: CASSRRGGSGNTGELFF
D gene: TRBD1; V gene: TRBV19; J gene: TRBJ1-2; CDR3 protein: CASRRDRMGGGYTF
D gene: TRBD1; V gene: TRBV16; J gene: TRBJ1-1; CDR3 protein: CASSQSPSGGRAFF
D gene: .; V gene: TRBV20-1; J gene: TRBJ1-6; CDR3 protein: CSASVGPRSSYNSPLHF
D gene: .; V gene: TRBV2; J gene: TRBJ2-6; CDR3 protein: CATSRQGATGANVLTF
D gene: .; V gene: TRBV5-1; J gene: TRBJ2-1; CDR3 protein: CASAPGGGTYNEQFF
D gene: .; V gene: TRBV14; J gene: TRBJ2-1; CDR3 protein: CASSQEFRAVGNEQFF
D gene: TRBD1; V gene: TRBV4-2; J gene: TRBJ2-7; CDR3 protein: CASSQATGAGEQYF
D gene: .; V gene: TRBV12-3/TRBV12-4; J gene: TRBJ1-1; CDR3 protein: CASILGKNTEAFF
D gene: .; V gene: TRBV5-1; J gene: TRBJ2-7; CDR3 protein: CASSSPGYEQYF
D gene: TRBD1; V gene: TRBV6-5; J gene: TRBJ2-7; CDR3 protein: CASSYPGQTYEQYF
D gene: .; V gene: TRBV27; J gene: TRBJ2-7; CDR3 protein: CASSFRPSYEQYF
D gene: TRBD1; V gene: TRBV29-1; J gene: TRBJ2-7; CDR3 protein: CSVGGTGETYEQYF
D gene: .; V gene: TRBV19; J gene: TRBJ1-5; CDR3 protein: CASSMGRFPQHF
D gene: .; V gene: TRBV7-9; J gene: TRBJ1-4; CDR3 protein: CASSLVGRQNEKLFF
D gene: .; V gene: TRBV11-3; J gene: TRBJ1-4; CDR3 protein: CASSLGGSLGEKLFF
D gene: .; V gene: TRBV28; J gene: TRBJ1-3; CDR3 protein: CASSIQTSGNTIYF
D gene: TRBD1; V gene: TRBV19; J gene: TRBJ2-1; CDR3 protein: CASEGQGARGSYNEQFF